The next 30 T cell receptor beta chains were all read from a single sample in a study of lymphopenia after photon versus proton radiotherapy. Using immunoSEQ multiplex PCR, the repertoire was profiled, and TCRdb retains in-frame clones only, with some absent. The sample lists around 25,000 clones; more than 80% were seen once. The source material was peripheral blood, sampled from a patient treated with photon-based radiotherapy. The receptor source for this set is a man aged 25-45 years with gastric cancer.

The chain carries TRBV4-1 and TRBJ1-2; D is perhaps TRBD1 (6 bases). The germline CDR1 and CDR2 sequences are MGHRA and YSYEKL. Trimming pared 7 bases from V and 6 bases from J, leaving 27 bases between. The CDR3 totals 17 residues. The CDR3 nucleotides are TGCGCCAGCACCCCAGATAGGATGGTGTCAACAGGGCATGGCTACACCTTC. Translating gives CASTPDRMVSTGHGYTF.

This chain links TRBV5-6 with TRBJ2-5, with D perhaps matching TRBD1 (6 bases). With 0 bases removed from V and 3 bases from J, the gap between germline ends came to 15 bases. CDR3 length: 16 amino acids. Germline lookup yields CDR1 SGHDT and CDR2 YYEEEE. The CDR3 is CASSLEAGTHKETQYF. The CDR3 region has the DNA TGTGCCAGCAGCTTGGAGGCCGGGACACATAAAGAGACCCAGTACTTC.

This clone was detected only a few times. The chain uses TRBV4-2 and TRBJ2-1; 8 positions match TRBD2. CDR3 length: 16 residues. CDR1 LGHNA and CDR2 YNFKEQ come from the germline V gene. Trimming took 0 bases from V and 10 from J; bases not matched to a gene: 11. The CDR3 DNA follows: TGTGCCAGCAGCCAAGATTTAGCTAGCGGGTGGAAGGAGCAGTTCTTC. This sequence encodes CASSQDLASGWKEQFF.

The gene calls are TRBV25-1 and TRBJ2-2, with D maybe TRBD2 (5 bases). Trimming took off 4 bases at V and 6 bases at J, with 18 bases between the two ends. In germline, CDR1 is MGHDK, CDR2 SYGVNS. This CDR3 has 16 residues. DNA for the CDR3: TGTGCCAGCAGTGCGTCCGGGATTCGAAGGCCCGGGGAGCTGTTTTTT. This gives the protein CASSASGIRRPGELFF.

The chain combines TRBV13 with TRBJ2-3; 8 nucleotides agree with TRBD1. V was clipped by 0 bases and J by 2 bases; unmatched bases: 7. The CDR3 has 17 amino acids. Germline CDR1 reads PRHDT; CDR2 reads FYEKMQ (reference sequence). The CDR3 sequence is CASSLGPDRAITDTQYF. The CDR3 DNA follows: TGTGCCAGCAGCTTAGGGCCGGACAGGGCGATCACAGATACGCAGTATTTT.

A single count supports this clone. J is TRBJ1-3 and V is TRBV13; D is undetermined. CDR3 size: 20 residues. Trimming stripped 1 base from V and 0 bases from J, with 22 bases between. Germline lookup yields CDR1 PRHDT and CDR2 FYEKMQ (reference sequence). The CDR3 bases are TGTGCCAGCAGCTTAGAGGACTTTCCTCAAGACACCAGCTCTGGAAACACCATATATTTT. It translates to CASSLEDFPQDTSSGNTIYF.

This chain connects TRBV2 to TRBJ1-4, with D possibly being TRBD1 (5 bases). V was clipped by 6 bases and J by 0 bases, with 11 bases between them. The CDR3 consists of 15 residues. Germline V gene data show CDR1 as SNHLY and CDR2 as FYNNEI. The CDR3 DNA reads as TGTGCCAGCAGCCCGGAAGGGGCAACTAATGAAAAACTGTTTTTT. It yields the protein CASSPEGATNEKLFF.

This clone came up a few times. The V call is TRBV9, the J call TRBJ1-5; D is unresolved. V shed 3 bases and J shed 7 bases, with 8 bases lying between them. The CDR3 is made up of 12 amino acids. Looked up from germline, CDR1 is SGDLS and CDR2 is YYNGEE. The CDR3 region is CASSGLNQPQHF. For the CDR3, the DNA is TGTGCCAGCAGCGGACTGAACCAGCCCCAGCATTTT.

This clone was found once. This chain links TRBV29-1 with TRBJ2-1; D might be TRBD1 or TRBD2, each matching 5 bases. Trimming pared 3 bases from V and 9 bases from J, leaving 12 bases between. The CDR3 totals 12 residues. Germline V gives CDR1 SQVTM, CDR2 ANQGSEA. The CDR3 DNA is TGCAGCGTTGAGGAATTGGGGACTGAGCAGTTCTTC. It specifies CSVEELGTEQFF.

The rearrangement joins TRBV11-1 to TRBJ2-7; 12 nucleotides match TRBD2. J lost 3 bases, V lost 5 bases, and 11 bases had no gene match. Germline V CDR1 and CDR2: SGHAT, FQDESV (reference sequence). The CDR3 is 17 amino acids. CDR3 sequence: CASSLSTSGSLVYEQYF. The CDR3 bases are TGTGCCAGCAGCCTATCGACTAGCGGGAGTCTAGTCTACGAGCAGTACTTC.

V gene TRBV6-6 combines with J gene TRBJ1-2; 7 bases agree with TRBD1. This CDR3 has 15 amino acids. Germline loops: CDR1 MNHNY, CDR2 SVGAGI (reference sequence). With V trimmed by 2 bases and J by 8 bases, 11 bases remained unmatched. CDR3 sequence (DNA): TGTGCCAGCAGTTACGGTAGGGAGACAGGGCGAGGCTACACCTTC. This encodes CASSYGRETGRGYTF.

The V call is TRBV6-6, the J call TRBJ2-7; D tentatively reads TRBD1 or TRBD2 (5 bases each). This CDR3 is 13 amino acids long. The germline V gene has CDR1 MNHNY and CDR2 SVGAGI (reference sequence). V lost 10 bases and J 4 bases, leaving 17 bases between the germline ends. The CDR3 spells CATRDDQGYEQYF. CDR3 in DNA: TGTGCCACTCGGGACGACCAGGGATACGAGCAGTACTTC.

The V and J genes are TRBV11-3 and TRBJ2-1; no firm D call. Trimming took 4 bases from V and 7 from J, leaving 8 bases between them. The CDR3 has 12 amino acids. Germline CDR1 SGHNT, CDR2 YENEEA. CDR3 sequence (DNA): TGTGCCAGCAGCTCCGTGGGGAATGAGCAGTTCTTC. Translation: CASSSVGNEQFF.

This clone occurred a few times. This chain uses TRBV7-3 with TRBJ1-1; D is unresolved. Germline CDR1 SGHTA, CDR2 FQGTGA. The CDR3 extends over 13 amino acids. V dropped 4 bases and J dropped 5 bases, with 11 bases sitting between them. The CDR3 sequence is CASSSQGSTEAFF. DNA for the CDR3: TGTGCCAGCAGCTCCCAAGGTTCTACTGAAGCTTTCTTT. Full variable domain (remainder filled in from reference TRBV7-3 and TRBJ1-1): GAGVSQTPSNKVTEKGKYVELRCDPISGHTALYWYRQSLGQGPEFLIYFQGTGAADDSGLPNDRFFAVRPEGSVSTLKIQRTERGDSAVYLCASSSQGSTEAFFGQGTRLTVV.

The V and J genes are TRBV7-8 and TRBJ2-2, with D possibly matching TRBD2 (7 bases). The CDR3 is 15 amino acids. Germline assignment: CDR1 SGHVS and CDR2 FQNEAQ. Trimming stripped 4 bases from V and 2 bases from J, with 11 bases between. The CDR3 bases are TGTGCCAGCAGCTCCGGGGGGCGAAACACCGGGGAGCTGTTTTTT. Translation: CASSSGGRNTGELFF.

V gene TRBV10-2 combines with J gene TRBJ2-2, with unresolved D. Trimming took off 3 bases at V and 3 bases at J, with 11 bases between the two ends. Germline CDR1 reads WSHSY; CDR2 reads SAAADI. The CDR3 loop spans 15 amino acids. The CDR3 nucleotides are TGCGCCAGCAGTGATTCAGCGAGATACACCGGGGAGCTGTTTTTT. Protein: CASSDSARYTGELFF.

V and J are TRBV6-5 and TRBJ1-2; D remains unclear. Germline V gene sequence: CDR1 MNHEY, CDR2 SVGAGI. The V end was cut by 4 bases, the J end by 4 bases, with 19 bases between. The CDR3 covers 16 residues. CDR3 DNA: TGTGCCAGCAGTTCGACTTTAGGCAGGCCGACCTATGGCTACACCTTC. Translating gives CASSSTLGRPTYGYTF.

The rearrangement uses TRBV10-3 and TRBJ2-4; 10 bases align to TRBD1. The junction had 9 bases not matched to a gene; V was cut back by 10 bases and J by 9 bases. CDR1 and CDR2 (germline): ENHRY, SYGVKD. The CDR3 length is 13 residues. DNA for the CDR3: TGTGCCACTCGCGGGGACAGGGGTGTCATTCAGTACTTC. Residues: CATRGDRGVIQYF.

The CDR3: CASSLSGGANEQFF. The DNA of the CDR3 is TGTGCCAGCAGCCTCAGCGGGGGGGCGAATGAGCAGTTCTTC. This chain joins TRBV7-3 and TRBJ2-1, with 10 bases matching TRBD2. The CDR3 has 14 amino acids. CDR1 and CDR2 from the germline V gene are SGHTA and FQGTGA. V lost 5 bases, J lost 7 bases, and 5 bases stayed unmatched.

This rearrangement joins TRBV5-1 to TRBJ2-2; 15 bases are shared with TRBD2. V was clipped by 4 bases and J by 5 bases; unmatched bases: 6. CDR3 size: 17 residues. Germline V gives CDR1 SGHRS, CDR2 YFSETQ. The CDR3 here is CASSGGLAGGDTGELFF. In nucleotides, the CDR3 is TGCGCCAGCAGCGGGGGACTAGCGGGAGGAGATACCGGGGAGCTGTTTTTT.

The chain employs TRBV5-4 and TRBJ1-4; D unclear. The CDR3 loop spans 15 amino acids. The V end lost 0 bases, the J end lost 8 bases, and 14 bases lay between the germline ends. From germline, CDR1 is SGHNT and CDR2 YYREEE (reference sequence). CDR3 bases: TGTGCCAGCAGCTTGGATGCTGCGGCGGTAGAAAAACTGTTTTTT. Encoded protein: CASSLDAAAVEKLFF.

This chain joins TRBV9 and TRBJ1-1; tentatively, D is TRBD1 (6 bases). Trimming stripped 4 bases from V and 4 bases from J, with 14 bases between. The germline CDR1 and CDR2 sequences are SGDLS and YYNGEE. CDR3 size: 14 residues. In nucleotides, the CDR3 is TGTGCCAGCAGCCGATCAGGGGAGGTCACTGAAGCTTTCTTT. This sequence encodes CASSRSGEVTEAFF.

The chain couples TRBV9 to TRBJ2-7, with D perhaps TRBD2 (7 bases). V was cut by 4 bases and J by 4 bases, with 12 bases left in between. The CDR3 totals 13 residues. Germline CDR1 SGDLS, CDR2 YYNGEE. CDR3: CASSPGGRYEQYF. The CDR3 DNA reads as TGTGCCAGCAGCCCCGGGGGGCGTTACGAGCAGTACTTC.

The chain is built from TRBV28 and TRBJ1-1, with D perhaps TRBD1 (6 bases). V was shortened by 3 bases and J by 3 bases, with 14 bases between the two germline ends. This CDR3 contains 15 residues. Germline assignment: CDR1 MDHEN and CDR2 SYDVKM. The CDR3 region has the DNA TGTGCCAGCAGTTTGTCGGGGGCGTTGGACACTGAAGCTTTCTTT. As protein: CASSLSGALDTEAFF. The full variable domain, completed using reference TRBV28 and TRBJ1-1, is DVKVTQSSRYLVKRTGEKVFLECVQDMDHENMFWYRQDPGLGLRLIYFSYDVKMKEKGDIPEGYSVSREKKERFSLILESASTNQTSMYLCASSLSGALDTEAFFGQGTRLTVV.

The gene calls are TRBV7-2 and TRBJ2-7, with D possibly called TRBD1 or TRBD2 (7 bases each). CDR3 length: 14 amino acids. V lost 3 bases, J lost 7 bases, and 16 bases lay in between. CDR1 and CDR2 (germline): SGHTA, FQGNSA. CDR3 protein: CASSFQGGTREQYF. The CDR3 bases are TGTGCCAGCAGCTTTCAGGGGGGGACTCGTGAGCAGTACTTC.

The V call is TRBV25-1, the J call TRBJ2-7; D is possibly TRBD2 (5 bases). The V end was cut by 2 bases, the J end by 7 bases, with 15 bases between. CDR3 length equals 14 residues. The germline V gene has CDR1 MGHDK and CDR2 SYGVNS. In DNA form, the CDR3 reads TGTGCCAGCAGTGAAAATGCGTTACGAGGGGAGCAGTACTTC. This translates into CASSENALRGEQYF.

DNA for the CDR3: TGTGCCAGCAGTACGCCGATGCGAGACAGGGACGGGAATTCCTACAATGAGCAGTTCTTC. Its protein is CASSTPMRDRDGNSYNEQFF. The chain couples TRBV27 to TRBJ2-1; the match to TRBD1 covers 7 bases. Germline CDR1 reads MNHEY; CDR2 reads SMNVEV (reference sequence). The CDR3 is 20 amino acids. Germline trimming cut 5 bases from V and 1 base from J; bases unmatched to any gene: 20.

This chain links TRBV11-2 with TRBJ2-5, with 8 bases lining up with TRBD2. The CDR3 contains 15 residues. Germline assignment: CDR1 SGHAT and CDR2 FQNNGV. Trimming removed 3 bases from V and 2 bases from J; junction bases left unmatched: 5. CDR3 sequence reads: CASSLDGGGQETQYF. DNA of the CDR3: TGTGCCAGCAGCTTGGACGGGGGGGGACAAGAGACCCAGTACTTC.

The rearrangement uses TRBV10-3 and TRBJ2-5; 9 bases match TRBD1. The CDR3 runs 15 residues. Germline loops: CDR1 ENHRY, CDR2 SYGVKD. Germline trimming cut 4 bases from V and 2 bases from J; bases unmatched to any gene: 5. For the CDR3, the DNA is TGTGCCATCAGTGGCCGGGACAGGGAACAAGAGACCCAGTACTTC. This gives the protein CAISGRDREQETQYF.

The chain carries TRBV5-1 and TRBJ2-5; D might be TRBD1 (6 bases). Trimming cost V 2 bases and J 0 bases, with 8 bases left between them. CDR3 length: 14 amino acids. Germline values: CDR1 SGHRS, CDR2 YFSETQ. The CDR3 region is CASSFPGDQETQYF. CDR3 nucleotide sequence: TGCGCCAGCAGCTTCCCAGGGGACCAAGAGACCCAGTACTTC.